The 21 T cell receptor beta chains reported below all come from one sample, sequenced in a study of CD8 T cells in Susac syndrome. The RNA, 0.5 to 1 ug, was put through reverse transcription using random hexamers. TCRdb itself ran the immunoSEQ multiplex PCR reads through MiXCR, one entry per CDR3 protein. This repertoire shows some 300,000 distinct CDR3 sequences, approximately 91% found once; its top ten account for about 0.17%. The sequenced sample consisted of CD8+ T cells from PBMCs. Receptors were obtained from a human donor with multiple sclerosis.

The V gene is TRBV3-1, the J gene TRBJ2-4; D possibly corresponds to TRBD2 (6 bases). Germline lookup yields CDR1 LGHDT and CDR2 YNNKEL (reference sequence). This CDR3 has 14 residues. Between the trimmed V and J ends, which lost 0 bases and 7 bases, there was a span of 10 bases. Here the CDR3 reads CASSQEGGVNIQYF. Written as DNA, the CDR3 is TGTGCCAGCAGCCAAGAGGGCGGGGTGAACATTCAGTACTTC.

The chain carries TRBV27 and TRBJ2-2, with D perhaps matching TRBD2 (5 bases). The CDR3 loop spans 15 amino acids. Trimming shortened V by 0 bases and J by 3 bases, and 8 bases separated the two germline ends. Germline V gives CDR1 MNHEY, CDR2 SMNVEV (reference sequence). DNA of the CDR3: TGTGCCAGCAGTTTATCTGGGAGCCACACCGGGGAGCTGTTTTTT. This codes for CASSLSGSHTGELFF.

The chain joins TRBV4-3 to TRBJ2-5; a possible D gene is TRBD1 (6 bases). This CDR3 contains 15 residues. With 3 bases removed from V and 3 bases from J, the gap between germline ends came to 14 bases. CDR1 and CDR2 from the germline V gene are LGHNA and YSLEER. CDR3 in amino acids: CASSHSGTTEETQYF. The CDR3, as DNA: TGCGCCAGCAGCCACTCCGGGACAACCGAAGAGACCCAGTACTTC.

The V gene is TRBV7-2, the J gene TRBJ1-1; the match to TRBD1 covers 8 bases. The CDR3 is 14 residues long. CDR1 SGHTA and CDR2 FQGNSA come from the germline V gene. The J segment lost 5 bases and the V segment lost 1 base, leaving 3 bases of the junction unmatched. The CDR3 here is CASSLVTGGTEAFF. Written as DNA, the CDR3 is TGTGCCAGCAGCTTAGTTACAGGGGGAACTGAAGCTTTCTTT.

This clonotype turned up a few times. CDR3 nucleotides: TGCGCCAGCAGCCCACAGGGAACCTACGAGCAGTACTTC. This codes for CASSPQGTYEQYF. The chain uses TRBV5-1 and TRBJ2-7; tentative D call: TRBD1 (6 bases). Germline-derived CDR1 and CDR2 are SGHRS and YFSETQ. The CDR3 is 13 amino acids. V was cut by 4 bases and J by 2 bases, with 10 bases left in between.

This clonotype was seen a few times. The chain combines TRBV19 with TRBJ2-1; D is undetermined. The CDR3 has 13 residues. The germline CDR1 and CDR2 sequences are LNHDA and SQIVND (reference sequence). V gave up 4 bases and J gave up 4 bases, with 8 bases separating them. The CDR3 loop is CASSRDNYNEQFF. The CDR3 bases are TGTGCCAGTAGTAGAGACAATTACAATGAGCAGTTCTTC.

The chain carries TRBV28 and TRBJ1-6; D call uncertain. Trimming cost V 3 bases and J 8 bases, with 11 bases left between them. Germline loops: CDR1 MDHEN, CDR2 SYDVKM. The CDR3 covers 14 residues. CDR3 sequence (DNA): TGTGCCAGCAGTTTCCGACTCGGGGATTCACCCCTCCACTTT. It encodes CASSFRLGDSPLHF.

This clonotype was counted only a few times. V is TRBV4-2 and J is TRBJ2-3; tentative D call: TRBD1 (5 bases). CDR3 length: 15 residues. The V end lost 1 base, the J end lost 2 bases, and 10 bases lay between the germline ends. Germline CDR1 is LGHNA and CDR2 is YNFKEQ. CDR3 region: CASSQGAGFTDTQYF. The CDR3 bases are TGTGCCAGCAGCCAAGGGGCAGGGTTCACAGATACGCAGTATTTT.

This clonotype was observed once. CDR3 sequence (DNA): TGCAGCGTTGACAGGGAAGAGACCCAGTACTTC. It encodes CSVDREETQYF. The rearrangement joins TRBV29-1 to TRBJ2-5; D is possibly TRBD1 (5 bases). The germline CDR1 and CDR2 sequences are SQVTM and ANQGSEA. The ends were cut back, 3 bases at V and 3 bases at J, with 5 bases in the middle. The CDR3 is 11 residues long.

The chain recombines TRBV6-1 with TRBJ1-5; D is ambiguous. CDR3 size: 14 residues. With 6 bases removed from V and 9 bases from J, the gap between germline ends came to 18 bases. Per germline, CDR1 MNHNS and CDR2 SASEGT. DNA of the CDR3: TGTGCCAGCAGCGAGACGGCCTCTATCGGGCCCCAGCATTTT. It is translated as CASSETASIGPQHF.

V gene TRBV7-9 combines with J gene TRBJ2-5, with 16 nucleotides matching TRBD2. V gave up 4 bases and J gave up 5 bases; unmatched junction bases: 10. Germline values: CDR1 SEHNR, CDR2 FQNEAQ (reference sequence). This CDR3 spans 18 amino acids. CDR3 in DNA: TGTGCCAGCAGCTCTGCCCCGGGACTAGCGGGAGGGCCGGAGACCCAGTACTTC. This encodes CASSSAPGLAGGPETQYF. The whole variable domain, filled in from reference TRBV7-9 and TRBJ2-5, reads DTGVSQNPRHKITKRGQNVTFRCDPISEHNRLYWYRQTLGQGPEFLTYFQNEAQLEKSRLLSDRFSAERPKGSFSTLEIQRTEQGDSAMYLCASSSAPGLAGGPETQYFGPGTRLLVL.

As for this clonotype: A read error may produce the germline difference seen at one junction end. The chain employs TRBV7-7 and TRBJ2-1; either TRBD1 or TRBD2 may supply D (5 bases each). The germline CDR1 and CDR2 sequences are SSHAT and FNYEAQ (reference sequence). The CDR3 is made up of 15 amino acids. CDR3 bases: TGTGCTAGCAGCTTCGGGACGACGACCTCGGATGAGCAGTTCTTC. Protein sequence: CASSFGTTTSDEQFF.

The chain links TRBV30 to TRBJ2-1; no clear D. V was shortened by 4 bases and J by 4 bases, with 17 bases between the two germline ends. The CDR3 runs to 15 residues. The germline V gene encodes CDR1 GTSNPN and CDR2 SVGIG (reference sequence). As DNA, the CDR3 is TGTGCCTGGAATGCCGTGGGGTCGGTGTACAATGAGCAGTTCTTC. Translated: CAWNAVGSVYNEQFF.

The V and J genes are TRBV9 and TRBJ2-1; 8 bases match TRBD2. Trimming at V came to 5 bases and at J to 8 bases, leaving 12 bases not matched to a gene. Germline V gene data show CDR1 as SGDLS and CDR2 as YYNGEE. This CDR3 has 15 amino acids. CDR3 amino acids: CASSHNGGVSDEQFF. The CDR3 bases are TGTGCCAGCAGTCATAACGGGGGGGTGAGCGATGAGCAGTTCTTC.

J is TRBJ1-2 and V is TRBV30; TRBD1 aligns across 7 bases. V gave up 0 bases and J gave up 10 bases; unmatched junction bases: 8. From germline, CDR1 is GTSNPN and CDR2 SVGIG (reference sequence). The CDR3 consists of 13 residues. The CDR3 nucleotides are TGTGCCTGGAGTGTAGGGGACAGTCAAGTCTACACCTTC. It specifies CAWSVGDSQVYTF.

This rearrangement joins TRBV7-9 to TRBJ2-5; D gene unclear. The V end lost 5 bases, the J end lost 2 bases, and 6 bases lay between the germline ends. The CDR3 consists of 12 residues. CDR1 is SEHNR, CDR2 FQNEAQ, per germline (reference sequence). In nucleotides, the CDR3 is TGTGCCAGCAGCGCCGTGCAAGAGACCCAGTACTTC. The encoded protein is CASSAVQETQYF.

The chain has TRBV5-4 and TRBJ2-1; tentative D call: TRBD2 (6 bases). The CDR3 length is 12 residues. Germline V CDR1 and CDR2: SGHNT, YYREEE (reference sequence). The V and J ends lost 4 bases and 12 bases respectively, with 14 bases between them. The CDR3 sequence: CASSDGLPRQFF. The CDR3 DNA follows: TGTGCCAGCAGCGACGGACTACCGCGGCAGTTCTTC. The full variable domain, its missing parts supplied by reference TRBV5-4 and TRBJ2-1, is ETGVTQSPTHLIKTRGQQVTLRCSSQSGHNTVSWYQQALGQGPQFIFQYYREEENGRGNFPPRFSGLQFPNYSSELNVNALELDDSALYLCASSDGLPRQFFGPGTRLTVL.

The chain couples TRBV19 to TRBJ2-1, with D possibly TRBD2 on 6 matching bases. V was pared by 3 bases and J by 3 bases, with 18 bases between. The CDR3 has 17 residues. CDR1 and CDR2 (germline): LNHDA, SQIVND (reference sequence). In DNA, the CDR3 is TGTGCCAGTAGTATGGGAGGAGCATCTCGTAGCTACAATGAGCAGTTCTTC. It encodes CASSMGGASRSYNEQFF. The full variable domain, completed using reference TRBV19 and TRBJ2-1, is DGGITQSPKYLFRKEGQNVTLSCEQNLNHDAMYWYRQDPGQGLRLIYYSQIVNDFQKGDIAEGYSVSREKKESFPLTVTSAQKNPTAFYLCASSMGGASRSYNEQFFGPGTRLTVL.

The gene calls are TRBV7-3 and TRBJ2-1; 8 bases align to TRBD1. The CDR3 runs to 17 residues. J lost 3 bases, V lost 2 bases, and 9 bases had no gene match. Germline CDR1 and CDR2: SGHTA and FQGTGA. This chain's CDR3 is CASSLSPGTGGYNEQFF. Written as DNA, the CDR3 is TGTGCCAGCAGCTTATCCCCCGGTACAGGGGGCTACAATGAGCAGTTCTTC.

V and J are TRBV11-2 and TRBJ2-1; D gene uncertain. The germline gives CDR1 SGHAT, CDR2 FQNNGV. This CDR3 region has 12 residues. The V end was cut by 2 bases, the J end by 9 bases, with 8 bases between. DNA for the CDR3: TGTGCCAGCAGCTTACGGGCGGCTGAGCAGTTCTTC. Translation gives CASSLRAAEQFF.

In its sample, this clonotype was seen a few times. The gene calls are TRBV6-1 and TRBJ2-5, with D unresolved. The germline V and J ends were trimmed by 8 bases and 1 base, with 8 bases remaining between them. The germline CDR1 and CDR2 sequences are MNHNS and SASEGT. There are 12 residues in the CDR3. CDR3 bases: TGTGCCAGCGGGAACCTCCAAGAGACCCAGTACTTC. Translation: CASGNLQETQYF.